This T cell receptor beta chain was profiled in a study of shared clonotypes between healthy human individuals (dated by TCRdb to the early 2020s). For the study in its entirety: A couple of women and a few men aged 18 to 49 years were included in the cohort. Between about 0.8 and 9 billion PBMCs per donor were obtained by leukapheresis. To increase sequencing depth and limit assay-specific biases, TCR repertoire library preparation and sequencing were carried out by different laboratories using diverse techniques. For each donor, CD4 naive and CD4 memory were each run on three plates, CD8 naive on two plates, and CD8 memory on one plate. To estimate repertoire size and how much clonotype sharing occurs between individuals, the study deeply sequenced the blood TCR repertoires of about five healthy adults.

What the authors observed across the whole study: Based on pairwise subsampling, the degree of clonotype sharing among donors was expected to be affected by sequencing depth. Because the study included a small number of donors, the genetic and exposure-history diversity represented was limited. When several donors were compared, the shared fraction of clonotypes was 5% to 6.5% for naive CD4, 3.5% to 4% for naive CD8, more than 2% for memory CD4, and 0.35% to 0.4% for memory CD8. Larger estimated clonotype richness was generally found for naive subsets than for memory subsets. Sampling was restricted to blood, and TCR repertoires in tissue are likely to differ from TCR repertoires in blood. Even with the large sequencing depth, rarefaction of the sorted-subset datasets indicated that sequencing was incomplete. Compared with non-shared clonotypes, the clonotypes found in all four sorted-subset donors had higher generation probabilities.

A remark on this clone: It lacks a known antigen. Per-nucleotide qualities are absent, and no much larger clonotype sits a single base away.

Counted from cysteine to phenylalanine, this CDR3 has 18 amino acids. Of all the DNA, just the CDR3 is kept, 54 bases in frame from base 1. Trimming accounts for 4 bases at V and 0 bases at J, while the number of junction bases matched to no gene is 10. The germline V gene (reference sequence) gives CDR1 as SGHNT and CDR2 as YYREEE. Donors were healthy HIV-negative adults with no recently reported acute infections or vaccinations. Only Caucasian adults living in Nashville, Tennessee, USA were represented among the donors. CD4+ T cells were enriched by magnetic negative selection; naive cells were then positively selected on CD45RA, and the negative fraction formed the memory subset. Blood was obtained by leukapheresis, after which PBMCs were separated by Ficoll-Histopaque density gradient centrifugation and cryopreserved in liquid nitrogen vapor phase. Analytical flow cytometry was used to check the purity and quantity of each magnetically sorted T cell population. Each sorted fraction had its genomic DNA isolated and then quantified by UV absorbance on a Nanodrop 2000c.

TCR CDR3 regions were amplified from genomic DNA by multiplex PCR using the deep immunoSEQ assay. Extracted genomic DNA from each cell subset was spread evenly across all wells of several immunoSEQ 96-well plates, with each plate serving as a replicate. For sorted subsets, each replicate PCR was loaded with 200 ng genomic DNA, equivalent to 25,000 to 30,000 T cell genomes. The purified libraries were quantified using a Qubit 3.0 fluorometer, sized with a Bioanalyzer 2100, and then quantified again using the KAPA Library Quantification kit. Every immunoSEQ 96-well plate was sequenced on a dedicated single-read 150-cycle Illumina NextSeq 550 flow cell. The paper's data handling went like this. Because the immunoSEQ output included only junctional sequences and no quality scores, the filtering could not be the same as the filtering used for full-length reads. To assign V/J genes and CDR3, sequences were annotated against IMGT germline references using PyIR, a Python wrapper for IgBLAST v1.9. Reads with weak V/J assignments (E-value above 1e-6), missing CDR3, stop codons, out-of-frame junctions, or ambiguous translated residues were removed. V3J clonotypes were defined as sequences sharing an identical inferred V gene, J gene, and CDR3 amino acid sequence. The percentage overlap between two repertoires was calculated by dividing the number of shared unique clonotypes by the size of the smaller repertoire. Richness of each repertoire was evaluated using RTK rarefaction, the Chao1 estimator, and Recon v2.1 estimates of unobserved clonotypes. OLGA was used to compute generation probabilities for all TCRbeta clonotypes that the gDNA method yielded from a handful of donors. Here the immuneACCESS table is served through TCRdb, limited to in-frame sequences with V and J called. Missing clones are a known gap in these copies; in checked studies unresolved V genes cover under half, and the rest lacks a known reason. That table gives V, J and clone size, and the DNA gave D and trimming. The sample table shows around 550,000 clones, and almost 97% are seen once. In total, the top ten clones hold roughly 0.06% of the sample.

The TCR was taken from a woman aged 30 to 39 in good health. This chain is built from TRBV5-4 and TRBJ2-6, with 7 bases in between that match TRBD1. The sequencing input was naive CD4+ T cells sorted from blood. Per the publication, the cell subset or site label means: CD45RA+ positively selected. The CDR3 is CASSAWTGTTSGANVLTF. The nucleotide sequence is TGTGCCAGCAGCGCCTGGACAGGAACTACCTCTGGGGCCAACGTCCTGACTTTC. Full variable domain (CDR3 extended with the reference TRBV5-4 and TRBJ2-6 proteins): ETGVTQSPTHLIKTRGQQVTLRCSSQSGHNTVSWYQQALGQGPQFIFQYYREEENGRGNFPPRFSGLQFPNYSSELNVNALELDDSALYLCASSAWTGTTSGANVLTFGAGSRLTVL.